This T cell receptor beta chain was profiled in a study of regulatory T cells in long-lasting Graves disease. Study findings and constraints: Whereas new patients shared 870 or so public clonotypes, persistent patients shared more, at approximately 2,500. Gene preferences differed: TRBV28, TRBJ1-2, TRBJ2-5 in persistent cases.

The sample holds many counts of this clonotype. The antigen remains undetermined. Time point given: newly diagnosed GD, antithyroid drugs for less than 3 months. PBMC-extracted RNA yielded the TCR library. V lost 4 bases to trimming and J lost 1 base, with 16 bases between them. Germline values: CDR1 MNHEY, CDR2 SVGEGT. This CDR3 comprises 16 residues. Building the TCR beta libraries relied on iRepertoire HTBI primers, and CDR3 regions underwent Arm-PCR. TCRdb re-analysed the multiplex PCR reads in MiXCR, keeping a single row per CDR3 protein. The repertoire holds over 500,000 distinct CDR3 sequences, with 15% to 20% as singletons. This same sample was also taken into another study, of T cells in Graves' hyperthyroidism and ophthalmopathy. That work contributes: Hyperthyroidism had been newly diagnosed in patients aged 18 to 65, and its duration was under 2 months. During a first-round RT-PCR of the TCR CDR3, the HTBI primer set was used.

Sequenced material: peripheral blood mononuclear cells (PBMCs), taken at new diagnosis, from a patient treated with antithyroid drugs. The sequence was obtained from a man younger than 30 with Graves disease. The J gene is TRBJ1-1, the V gene TRBV6-2 or TRBV6-3; D is unclear. CDR3 protein: CASSSTRRTANTEAFF. Here the CDR3 DNA reads TGTGCCAGCAGTTCGACCCGACGGACGGCGAACACTGAAGCTTTCTTT.